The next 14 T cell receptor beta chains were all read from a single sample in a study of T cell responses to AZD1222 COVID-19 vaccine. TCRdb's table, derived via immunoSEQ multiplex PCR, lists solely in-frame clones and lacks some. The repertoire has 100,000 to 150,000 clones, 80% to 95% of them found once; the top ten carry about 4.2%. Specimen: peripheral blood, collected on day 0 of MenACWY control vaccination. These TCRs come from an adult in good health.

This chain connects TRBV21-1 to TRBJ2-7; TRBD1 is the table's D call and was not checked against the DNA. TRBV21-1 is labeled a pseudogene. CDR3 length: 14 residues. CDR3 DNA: TGTGCCAGCAGCAACTGGCAGGGGACCTACGAGCAGTACGTC. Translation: CASSNWQGTYEQYV.

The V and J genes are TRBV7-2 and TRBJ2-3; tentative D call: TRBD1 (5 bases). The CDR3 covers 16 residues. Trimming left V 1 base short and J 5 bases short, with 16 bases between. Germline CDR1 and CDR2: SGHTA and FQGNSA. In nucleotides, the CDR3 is TGTGCCAGCAGCTTAGGTCCGCGCAAAAGGGGAGATACGCAGTATTTT. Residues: CASSLGPRKRGDTQYF.

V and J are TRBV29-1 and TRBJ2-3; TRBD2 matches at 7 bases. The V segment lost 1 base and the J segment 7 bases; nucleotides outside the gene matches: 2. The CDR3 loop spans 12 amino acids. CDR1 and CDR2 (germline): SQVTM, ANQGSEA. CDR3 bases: TGCAGCGTTGAAGTGGGGGGGAATACGCAGTATTTT. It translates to CSVEVGGNTQYF.

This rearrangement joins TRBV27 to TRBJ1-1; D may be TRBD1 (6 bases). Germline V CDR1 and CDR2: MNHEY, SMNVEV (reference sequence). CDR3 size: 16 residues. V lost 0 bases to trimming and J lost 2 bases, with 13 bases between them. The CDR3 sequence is CASSLSSGGPNTEAFF. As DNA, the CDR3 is TGTGCCAGCAGTTTATCGTCGGGGGGGCCCAACACTGAAGCTTTCTTT.

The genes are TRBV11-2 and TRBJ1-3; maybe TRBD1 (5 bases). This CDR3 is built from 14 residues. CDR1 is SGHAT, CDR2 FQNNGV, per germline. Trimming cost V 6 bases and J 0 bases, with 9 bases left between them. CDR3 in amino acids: CASSGGNSGNTIYF. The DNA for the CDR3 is TGTGCCAGCAGTGGGGGGAACTCTGGAAACACCATATATTTT.

Here the CDR3 DNA reads TGTGCCAGCAGCTTCCAAGGCAATGAGCAGTTCTTC. It yields the protein CASSFQGNEQFF. This chain joins TRBV7-2 and TRBJ2-1; D is unresolved. Trimming removed 3 bases from V and 6 bases from J, with 6 bases in between. This CDR3 contains 12 residues. CDR1 is SGHTA and CDR2 is FQGNSA in the germline V gene.

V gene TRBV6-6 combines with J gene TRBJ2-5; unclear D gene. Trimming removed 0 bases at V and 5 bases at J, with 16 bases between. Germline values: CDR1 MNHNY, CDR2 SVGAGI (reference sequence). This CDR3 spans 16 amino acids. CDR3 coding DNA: TGTGCCAGCAGTTACTCGAACCCACCGCAGAGTGAGACCCAGTACTTC. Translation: CASSYSNPPQSETQYF.

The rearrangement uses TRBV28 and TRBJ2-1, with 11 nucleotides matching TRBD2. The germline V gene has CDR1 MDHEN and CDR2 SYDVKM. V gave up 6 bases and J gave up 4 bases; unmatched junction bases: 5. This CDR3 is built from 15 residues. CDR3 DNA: TGTGCCAGCAGCCCTGGGACTAGCGGTTACAATGAGCAGTTCTTC. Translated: CASSPGTSGYNEQFF.

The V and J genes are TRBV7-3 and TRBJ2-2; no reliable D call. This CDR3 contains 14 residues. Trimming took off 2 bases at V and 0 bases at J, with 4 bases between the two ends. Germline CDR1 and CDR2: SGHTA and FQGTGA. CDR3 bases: TGTGCCAGCAGCTTAGTTGCGAACACCGGGGAGCTGTTTTTT. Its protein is CASSLVANTGELFF.

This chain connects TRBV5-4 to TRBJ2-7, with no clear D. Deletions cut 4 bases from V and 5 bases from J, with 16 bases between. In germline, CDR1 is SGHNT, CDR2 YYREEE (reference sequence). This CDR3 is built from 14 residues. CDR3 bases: TGTGCCAGCAGCCTGACCCCTGGTGACCACGAGCAGTACTTC. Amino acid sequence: CASSLTPGDHEQYF.

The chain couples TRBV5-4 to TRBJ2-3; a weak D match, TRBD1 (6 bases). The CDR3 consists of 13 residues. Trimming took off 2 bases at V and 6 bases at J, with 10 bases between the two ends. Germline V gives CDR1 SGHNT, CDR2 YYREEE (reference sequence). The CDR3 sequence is CASSFGGADTQYF. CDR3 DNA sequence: TGTGCCAGCAGCTTTGGGGGCGCCGATACGCAGTATTTT.

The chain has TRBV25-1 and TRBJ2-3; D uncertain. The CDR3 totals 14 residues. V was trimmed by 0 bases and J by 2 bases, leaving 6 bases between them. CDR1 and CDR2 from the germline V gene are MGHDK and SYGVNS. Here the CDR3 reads CASSEYGLTDTQYF. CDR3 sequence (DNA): TGTGCCAGCAGTGAATATGGCCTCACAGATACGCAGTATTTT.

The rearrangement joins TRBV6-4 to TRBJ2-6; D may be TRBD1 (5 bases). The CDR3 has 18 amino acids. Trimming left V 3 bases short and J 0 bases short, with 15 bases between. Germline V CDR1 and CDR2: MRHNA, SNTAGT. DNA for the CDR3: TGTGCCAGCAGTGAAGCCGCCGACAGTGCCTCTGGGGCCAACGTCCTGACTTTC. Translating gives CASSEAADSASGANVLTF.

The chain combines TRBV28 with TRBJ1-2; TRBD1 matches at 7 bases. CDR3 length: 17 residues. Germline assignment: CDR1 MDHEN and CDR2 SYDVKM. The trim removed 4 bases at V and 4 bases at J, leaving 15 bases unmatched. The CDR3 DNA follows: TGTGCCAGCAGTTCCCCCGCAACAGGGGCTAACCGCTATGGCTACACCTTC. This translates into CASSSPATGANRYGYTF.